This is a list of T cell receptor beta chains from one sample in a study of blood T cell repertoires in COVID-19. TCRdb's table, derived via immunoSEQ multiplex PCR, lists solely in-frame clones and lacks some. The sample shows 110,000 or so clones, about 88% of them seen only once. Material: peripheral blood. The receptors here all came from a woman aged 70-85 years who had recovered from COVID-19. Both conserved end residues are part of each CDR3. The D gene is left open where the match is weak. Only part of the rows carry a size: once, few, many, or a class if the clone is expanded.

j_gene,v_gene,abundance,d_gene,CDR3nt,CDR3aa
TRBJ1-5,TRBV6-6,-,TRBD1,TGTGCCAGCACCCTAGGGGACAGGGGCAATCAGCCCCAGCATTTT,CASTLGDRGNQPQHF
TRBJ1-4,TRBV21-1,-,-,TGTGCCAGCACCCACAGGGGGAGTAATGAAAAACTGTTTTTT,CASTHRGSNEKLFF
TRBJ2-1,TRBV2,-,TRBD1,TGTGCCAGCGATACAGGGGGCCAGGACAATGAGCAGTTCTTC,CASDTGGQDNEQFF
TRBJ2-5,TRBV10-3,few,TRBD2,TGTGCCATCAGTGACCCTAGCGGATCGGTCCAAGAGACCCAGTACTTC,CAISDPSGSVQETQYF
TRBJ2-1,TRBV4-3,-,-,TGCGCCAGCAGCCACCCCGGCTACAATGAGCAGTTCTTC,CASSHPGYNEQFF
TRBJ1-1,TRBV4-3,-,TRBD1,TGCGCCAGCAGCCAAGCGGGACAGGGGGCTTTCTTT,CASSQAGQGAFF
TRBJ2-2,TRBV10-3,-,TRBD2,TGTGCCATAGGGAGGGTAGCGGACACCGGGGAGCTGTTTTTT,CAIGRVADTGELFF
TRBJ1-1,TRBV7-2,-,TRBD1,TGTGCCAGCAGCACTCTACAGGGGGCAGGGACTGAAGCTTTCTTT,CASSTLQGAGTEAFF
TRBJ1-1,TRBV5-1,-,-,TGCGCCAGCAGCTTGAATAGGGGGTCTGAAGCTTTCTTT,CASSLNRGSEAFF
TRBJ1-2,TRBV7-8,-,TRBD1,TGTGCCAGCAGCTATGATTCAGGGGGCGCGGGCGGCTACACCTTC,CASSYDSGGAGGYTF
TRBJ2-7,TRBV19,-,-,TGTGCCAGTAGTTATAGGCACAGGGCCTTAGGGGAGCAGTACTTC,CASSYRHRALGEQYF
TRBJ2-7,TRBV7-2,-,TRBD2,TGTGCCAGCAGCTTCGGACTAGCGGGAGGGTACGAGCAGTACTTC,CASSFGLAGGYEQYF
TRBJ1-1,TRBV28,-,-,TGTGCCAGCAGTTTGACAGGCGGGGAAGCTTTCTTT,CASSLTGGEAFF
TRBJ2-1,TRBV5-1,-,TRBD1,TGCGCCAGCAGCTTGGCCGTGGGACAGGGGGTAAGTGAGCAGTTCTTC,CASSLAVGQGVSEQFF
TRBJ1-6,TRBV7-2,-,-,TGTGCCAGCAGCGTTACCCAGGCAGTCGATAATTCACCCCTCCACTTT,CASSVTQAVDNSPLHF
TRBJ2-1,TRBV7-2,-,-,TGTGCCAGCAGCTTAGCCAGCTCCTACAATGAGCAGTTCTTC,CASSLASSYNEQFF
TRBJ2-7,TRBV7-2,-,-,TGTGCCAGCAGCTTAGAGGGACCGACAGGCTACGAGCAGTACTTC,CASSLEGPTGYEQYF
TRBJ2-4,TRBV12-3/TRBV12-4,few,-,TGTGCCAGCAGTTTAGTTACCAAAAACATTCAGTACTTC,CASSLVTKNIQYF
TRBJ1-1,TRBV7-2,-,TRBD1,TGTGCCAGCAGCTTGCAGACAGGGGAGAACACTGAAGCTTTCTTT,CASSLQTGENTEAFF
TRBJ2-3,TRBV5-6,-,TRBD2,TGTGCCAGCAGCTTACCCCCCGGACTAGCGGGATCAGTCACAGATACGCAGTATTTT,CASSLPPGLAGSVTDTQYF
TRBJ1-3,TRBV25-1,-,-,TGTGCCAGCAGTGAATCTCTGGCGGGAACTGGAAACACCATATATTTT,CASSESLAGTGNTIYF
TRBJ2-2,TRBV7-8,-,-,TGTGCCAGCAGCTTCGACCCCCGGGCCGGGGAGCTGTTTTTT,CASSFDPRAGELFF
TRBJ1-5,TRBV10-2,-,-,TGCGCCAGCAGTGGGCCCACGAGGGATCAGCCCCAGCATTTT,CASSGPTRDQPQHF
TRBJ2-3,TRBV28,-,TRBD1,TGTGCCAGCAGCCTCCGGGACAGGGGCCCAGATACGCAGTATTTT,CASSLRDRGPDTQYF
TRBJ2-3,TRBV28,once,-,TGTGCCAGCAGTTTCCTCTTGTTCGACAGTTCTAGCACAGATACGCAGTATTTT,CASSFLLFDSSSTDTQYF
TRBJ1-5,TRBV6-6,few,TRBD1,TGTGCCAGCAGTCCCTCAGGGGGACCGAATCAGCCCCAGCATTTT,CASSPSGGPNQPQHF
TRBJ2-1,TRBV24-1,once,TRBD1,TGTGCCACCAGTCCGACAGGGCATGAGCAGTTCTTC,CATSPTGHEQFF
TRBJ2-6,TRBV7-3,-,-,TGTGCCAGCAGCCCCCCAGGGGCCAACGTCCTGACTTTC,CASSPPGANVLTF
TRBJ2-7,TRBV19,-,-,TGTGCCAGTAGTGCTCGCGCAGGGGCTACCTACGAGCAGTACTTC,CASSARAGATYEQYF
TRBJ2-3,TRBV12-3/TRBV12-4,-,-,TGTGCCAGCAGTATCACTAGGGGGGATACGCAGTATTTT,CASSITRGDTQYF
TRBJ1-1,TRBV5-6,-,TRBD1,TGTGCCAGCAACCCCCGGGACAGGGTTTACACTGAAGCTTTCTTT,CASNPRDRVYTEAFF
TRBJ2-1,TRBV29-1,few,-,TGCAGTCTTGGGACTCCAACCCGCTCCTACAATGAGCAGTTCTTC,CSLGTPTRSYNEQFF
TRBJ2-3,TRBV18,-,-,TGTGCCAGCGGTCCGAGGGGCACAGATACGCAGTATTTT,CASGPRGTDTQYF
TRBJ2-7,TRBV18,-,-,TGTGCCGCCGGAGGGCCCTACGAGCAGTACTTC,CAAGGPYEQYF
TRBJ2-2,TRBV5-1,-,TRBD1,TGCGCCAGCAGCTTGAGGGGGCTTACCGGGGAGCTGTTTTTT,CASSLRGLTGELFF
TRBJ2-3,TRBV5-4,-,TRBD1,TGTGCCAGCAGTTCGGGGACAGCCCCTCATAGCACAGATACGCAGTATTTT,CASSSGTAPHSTDTQYF
TRBJ2-1,TRBV7-2,-,-,TGTGCCAGCGGAAGGGACTTTTACAATGAGCAGTTCTTC,CASGRDFYNEQFF
TRBJ2-1,TRBV19,-,TRBD2,TGTGCCAGTAGTTCCCCGAGTAGCGGGATGGATGAGCAGTTCTTC,CASSSPSSGMDEQFF
TRBJ2-1,TRBV9,-,-,TGTGCCAGCAGCGTTTTAGCCCTCTCCTACAATGAGCAGTTCTTC,CASSVLALSYNEQFF
TRBJ1-4,TRBV30,-,TRBD1,TGTGCCTGGAGTGACGGGACAGATGAAAAACTGTTTTTT,CAWSDGTDEKLFF
TRBJ2-1,TRBV10-3,-,TRBD2,TGTGCCATCAAGCCGGGAGGATCTCTCAATGAGCAGTTCTTC,CAIKPGGSLNEQFF
TRBJ1-6,TRBV3-1/TRBV3-2,-,TRBD1,TGTGCCAGCAGCCAAAAGCCCCGGACAGGTTATAATTCACCCCTCCACTTT,CASSQKPRTGYNSPLHF
TRBJ2-7,TRBV7-9,-,TRBD1,TGTGCCAGCAGCTTAACCCGACAGGGTGGGTACGAGCAGTACTTC,CASSLTRQGGYEQYF
TRBJ2-7,TRBV4-1,-,-,TGCGCCAGCAGTCAAAACCCCTCAGGGAGCAGGGGCCTCGAGCAGTACTTC,CASSQNPSGSRGLEQYF
TRBJ2-1,TRBV28,few,-,TGTGCCAGCCAACTAGGGGGGGCCGGGTACAATGAGCAGTTCTTC,CASQLGGAGYNEQFF
TRBJ1-2,TRBV7-9,-,-,TGTGCCAGCAGCCCGGGCGGGGTTGGGGGCTACACCTTC,CASSPGGVGGYTF
TRBJ2-3,TRBV3-1/TRBV3-2,once,-,TGTGCCAGCAGCCATTCAGGGGTGGATACGCAGTATTTT,CASSHSGVDTQYF
TRBJ1-1,TRBV11-2,-,-,TGTGCCAGCAGCTTAGAGCAGGGTATGCGAGCTTTCTTT,CASSLEQGMRAFF
TRBJ1-2,TRBV29-1,once,-,TGCAGCGTTGTGGAGGACAGTGCTAACTATGGCTACACCTTC,CSVVEDSANYGYTF
TRBJ2-2,TRBV6-2/TRBV6-3,-,TRBD1,TGTGCCAGCAGTACGAACACCTTAGGGGGCCGAACGACCGGGGAGCTGTTTTTT,CASSTNTLGGRTTGELFF
TRBJ2-7,TRBV5-1,-,TRBD2,TGCGCCAGCAAGGGGACTAGCGGGGGGGCCTACGAGCAGTACTTC,CASKGTSGGAYEQYF
TRBJ2-7,TRBV19,-,-,TGTGCCAGTAGCACCAGCGCGAGCCCGGGCTACGAGCAGTACTTC,CASSTSASPGYEQYF
TRBJ1-5,TRBV12-3/TRBV12-4,-,-,TGTGCCAGCAGTTTATTAAGCGTTGGGCCCCAGCATTTT,CASSLLSVGPQHF
TRBJ2-2,TRBV9,-,-,TGTGCCAGCAGCGTACTAGGGGGACTAACCGGGGAGCTGTTTTTT,CASSVLGGLTGELFF
TRBJ1-1,TRBV25-1,-,-,TGTGCCAGCAGTATGGTAAGCGGGACTGAAGCTTTCTTT,CASSMVSGTEAFF